This TCR beta chain is from a study of read filtering for tumor transcriptome and immune sequencing. Germline loops: CDR1 SEHNR, CDR2 FQNEAQ (reference sequence). The CDR3 covers 17 residues. The trim removed 0 bases at V and 3 bases at J, leaving 8 bases unmatched. This clonotype came up a few times. Molecular barcoded adaptors covering alpha/delta and beta/gamma chains were used on approximately 400 ng RNA. TCRdb re-called the reads with MiXCR, one entry per CDR3 protein. The data contain around 140,000 distinct CDR3 sequences, around 14% of them singletons. This chain connects TRBV7-9 to TRBJ2-5; 9 bases map to TRBD2. What was sequenced was a population of CD138-negative cells sorted from bone marrow. This TCR came from a donor over 35 with multiple myeloma. As DNA, the CDR3 is TGTGCCAGCAGCTTAGCGCCGACTAGCGGATCCAAAGAGACCCAGTACTTC. Its protein is CASSLAPTSGSKETQYF.